The clone carrying this T cell receptor (beta chain) was seen many times. Antigen: not known. TCRdb re-called the RT-PCR reads with MiXCR, one entry per CDR3 protein. The sample carries around 650,000 distinct CDR3 sequences, around 16% recorded once. CDR1 is SGHRS and CDR2 is YFSETQ in the germline V gene. This CDR3 has 15 amino acids. Germline trimming cut 3 bases from V and 1 base from J; bases unmatched to any gene: 4. The sample belongs to a study of response to subunit inactivated influenza vaccine. General study findings and limits: The study's authors posited that every seasonal influenza vaccination enlists few new T cells.

The material sequenced was PBMCs from blood, taken 11 to 12 days after vaccination. The chain joins TRBV5-1 to TRBJ2-7; TRBD2 aligns across 10 bases. This TCR was sampled from a man in his forties or fifties who received an inactivated influenza vaccine. The CDR3 spells CASSSRTSGSYEQYF. The CDR3 nucleotides are TGCGCCAGCAGCTCCCGGACTAGCGGTTCCTACGAGCAGTACTTC.